The text below deals with one TCR beta chain. This clonotype was seen repeatedly, ten times or more. Its antigen has not been determined. No per-base quality is available; no much larger clone lies one base away. TCRbeta-specific cDNA was reverse-transcribed from 500 ng total RNA using a constant-region primer and ProtoScript II reverse transcriptase. Three nested multiplex PCR rounds, following a slightly modified ARM-PCR procedure, were used to build the TCRbeta libraries. Sample barcodes and Illumina adapters were added in a final 25-cycle PCR with Deep VentR polymerase. Before sequencing, amplicons of 200-500 bp were gel-purified using a QIAquick gel extraction kit. An Illumina HiSeq 2500 was used to sequence the TCRbeta amplicons with 250-bp paired-end reads. As for how the authors treated the data: Trimmomatic v0.33 was used to quality-trim the reads, and FLASH v1.2.11 was used to merge paired reads so that full CDR3 sequences could be recovered. V, D and J germline segments were assigned to the rearranged TCRbeta sequences using MiGEC v1.2.1b. Clonotype statistics, along with Shannon-Wiener diversity indices, were calculated using VDJtools v1.0.0. To cut down on sampling bias, every analysis after diversity analysis relied on just the 250 most abundant clonotypes from each sample. In-frame beta chains were kept once TCRdb had trimmed the public reads at Q25 with fastp and called clones with MiXCR. Every CDR3 protein is listed once, alongside the most common genes and DNA of its rows. It is TCRdb's table, rather than the study itself, that gives the V and J calls and clone size. The sample data list about 310,000 distinct CDR3 sequences, and approximately 60% of these were observed just once. The ten largest account for 9% to 10% of the sample.

This sample was included in a study of tumor-infiltrating lymphocytes in primary liver carcinoma (dated by TCRdb to about 2017). The study in broad terms: Surgical resection was performed in China between November 2015 and early 2016 on about 5 patients with histopathologically diagnosed primary liver carcinoma. Repertoires from technical replicates were highly reproducible, with mean shared-clone rates around 0.89 and correlation coefficients above 0.98. For each liver tumor, the study sampled five regions along with adjacent normal tissue and blood, and applied TCRbeta repertoire sequencing, expression microarrays and whole-exome sequencing. Tumors of the five patients were stage T1-T3 N0M0 with maximum diameters of roughly 4.2 to 10 cm. A total of 35 or so specimens from 5 patients went through TCRbeta repertoire sequencing, namely 25 tumor regions, 5 adjacent noncancerous liver tissues and 5 peripheral blood samples. Roughly 3.5 to 8 million productive TCRbeta reads were obtained per sample, and no significant difference in read depth was found between tissue types. Hepatocellular carcinoma (four) or combined HCC and intrahepatic cholangiocarcinoma (one) was present in the five patients, who were three men and two women aged 30 to 69 years. Study-wide conclusions, independent of this receptor: Bulk unsorted samples precluded comparing CD4+ and CD8+ T cell repertoires. Only the TCR beta chain was sequenced, so true repertoire diversity is likely underestimated because unpaired alpha chains were not captured. The top 250 clones accounted for a significantly greater share of the repertoire in tumors than in blood (p = 0.039). The study included only four to six patients, and the authors note findings should be validated in a larger study. Repertoire overlap was higher between tumor regions (mean around 35%) than tumor-adjacent (roughly 17%) or tumor-blood (approximately 15%) pairs, consistent with antigen-driven expansion.

Blood RNA was extracted from unsorted whole blood using TRIzol reagent, and germline DNA was obtained with the DNeasy Blood & Tissue kit. At the time of sampling, the patients were treatment-naive and had chronic HBV infection. Before surgery, roughly 4.2 milliliters of peripheral blood were drawn into K2EDTA tubes. The receptor was derived from a man aged 35 to 55 with primary liver carcinoma and hepatitis B virus infection. The sequenced material came from peripheral blood.

Here is the DNA: TGTGCCAGCAGTTTCGGAGGGGGACGCAACGAGCAGTACTTC. It specifies CASSFGGGRNEQYF. The chain links TRBV12-3 or TRBV12-4 with TRBJ2-7, with the D call perhaps TRBD1 or TRBD2, as 6 bases match in each case. The CDR3 contains 14 residues, cysteine and phenylalanine counted. The only DNA kept is the CDR3, 42 bases in frame from the first base. V is pared back by 3 bases and J by 5 bases, with 14 bases lying between the germline termini.